Below, 19 T cell receptor beta chains from the same sample are listed, as sequenced in a study of T cells in narcolepsy. The assay was immunoSEQ multiplex PCR, and TCRdb's table has in-frame clones only and misses some. This sample carries tens of thousands of clones, around 86% of them seen once, and the ten largest clones take about 3%. Sequencing used CD45RA- memory CD4+ T cells from PBMCs. These receptors were taken from a human donor with narcolepsy.

The chain carries TRBV7-2 and TRBJ2-4, with D unclear. Germline-derived CDR1 and CDR2 are SGHTA and FQGNSA. Trimming removed 4 bases from V and 7 bases from J, with 20 bases in between. The CDR3 contains 16 residues. The CDR3 spells CASSSSDTYSGNIQYF. The CDR3, as DNA: TGTGCCAGCAGCTCGTCAGATACCTACTCCGGTAACATTCAGTACTTC.

This clone was observed a handful of times. The chain couples TRBV2 to TRBJ1-1; D is possibly TRBD1 (6 bases). Trimming pared 2 bases from V and 1 base from J, leaving 11 bases between. CDR3 size: 15 residues. Germline CDR1 and CDR2: SNHLY and FYNNEI. For the CDR3, the DNA is TGTGCCAGCAGTGAAACAGGGTTTGGGAACACTGAAGCTTTCTTT. It encodes CASSETGFGNTEAFF.

This chain uses TRBV19 with TRBJ1-2; possible D gene TRBD1, 5 bases. This CDR3 spans 14 amino acids. CDR1 is LNHDA and CDR2 is SQIVND in the germline V gene (reference sequence). Trimming shortened V by 5 bases and J by 7 bases, and 17 bases separated the two germline ends. The CDR3 DNA reads as TGTGCCAGTAGTCCTCGGGGAGGGGAGACTGGCTACACCTTC. It yields the protein CASSPRGGETGYTF.

This clone was recorded once. The chain employs TRBV10-2 and TRBJ1-2; D remains ambiguous. Trimming stripped 5 bases from V and 4 bases from J, with 23 bases between. Germline values: CDR1 WSHSY, CDR2 SAAADI. The CDR3 consists of 17 residues. CDR3: CASSTADSSRKTYGYTF. CDR3 sequence (DNA): TGCGCCAGCAGTACTGCGGACTCTTCTAGAAAGACCTATGGCTACACCTTC.

The gene calls are TRBV6-6 and TRBJ1-5; D unresolved. Germline CDR1 is MNHNY and CDR2 is SVGAGI (reference sequence). The CDR3 is 13 residues long. V gave up 7 bases and J gave up 4 bases, with 11 bases separating them. The CDR3 loop is CASTLRENQPQHF. The CDR3 DNA reads as TGTGCCAGCACTTTGCGGGAGAATCAGCCCCAGCATTTT.

The chain joins TRBV27 to TRBJ1-4, with D maybe TRBD1 (5 bases). Trimming left V 6 bases short and J 3 bases short, with 14 bases between. Germline CDR1 is MNHEY and CDR2 is SMNVEV (reference sequence). The CDR3 loop spans 15 amino acids. This chain's CDR3 is CASRARREANEKLFF. As DNA, the CDR3 is TGTGCCAGCAGAGCCCGCAGGGAAGCTAATGAAAAACTGTTTTTT.

The chain recombines TRBV27 with TRBJ2-1, with TRBD2 identical over 7 bases. V was clipped by 5 bases and J by 3 bases; unmatched bases: 7. This CDR3 region has 15 residues. Germline V gene lookup returns CDR1 MNHEY and CDR2 SMNVEV (reference sequence). This CDR3 reads CASSPPGGFYNEQFF. Written as DNA, the CDR3 is TGTGCCAGCAGTCCCCCGGGGGGTTTCTACAATGAGCAGTTCTTC.

The rearrangement links TRBV20-1 to TRBJ1-2, with D possibly being TRBD1 (5 bases). The V gene lost 3 bases and the J gene lost 5 bases, with 7 bases spanning the gap. This CDR3 spans 11 amino acids. Germline V gene data show CDR1 as DFQATT and CDR2 as SNEGSKA (reference sequence). The chain's CDR3 is CSARTDYGYTF. CDR3 coding DNA: TGCAGTGCTAGGACAGATTATGGCTACACCTTC.

The chain has TRBV2 and TRBJ1-5; a weak D match, TRBD1 (6 bases). Trimming left V 6 bases short and J 7 bases short, with 13 bases between. This CDR3 region has 13 residues. The germline CDR1 and CDR2 sequences are SNHLY and FYNNEI. The CDR3 loop is CASRNREGQPQHF. CDR3 DNA sequence: TGTGCCAGCAGGAACAGGGAGGGACAGCCCCAGCATTTT.

The gene calls are TRBV21-1 and TRBJ1-5. TRBV21-1 is a documented pseudogene. The CDR3 sequence is 16 residues long. The CDR3 coding sequence is TGTGCCAGCAGCAAACTCCGGGGACCGAGCAATCAGCCCCAGCATTTT. This translates into CASSKLRGPSNQPQHF.

This clone was detected only once. The genes are TRBV10-1 and TRBJ2-5, with TRBD1 matching 9 bases. CDR1 is WNHNN, CDR2 SYGVQD, per germline (reference sequence). With 2 bases clipped from V and 3 bases from J, the junction kept 4 bases outside the gene matches. The CDR3 is 15 amino acids. The CDR3 nucleotides are TGCGCCAGCAGTGAGCGACAGGGGGAAAAAGAGACCCAGTACTTC. Its protein is CASSERQGEKETQYF.

V is TRBV9 and J is TRBJ2-3; no clear D gene. CDR1 is SGDLS, CDR2 YYNGEE, per germline. The CDR3 contains 13 residues. Trimming removed 0 bases at V and 6 bases at J, with 8 bases between. CDR3 region: CASSVVYLDTQYF. The CDR3, as DNA: TGTGCCAGCAGCGTAGTGTATCTCGATACGCAGTATTTT.

The chain joins TRBV2 to TRBJ2-5; 12 bases are shared with TRBD2. The closer fit of TRBJ2-7 to the DNA end suggests the J call may be wrong. CDR1 and CDR2 (germline): SNHLY, FYNNEI. The CDR3 length is 15 residues. CDR3 nucleotides: TGTGCCAGCAGCGCCGCTAGCGGGGGGGCCTACGAGCAGTACTTC. It encodes CASSAASGGAYEQYF.

This chain connects TRBV6-5 to TRBJ1-5; D is unresolved. CDR3 size: 12 residues. V was clipped by 5 bases and J by 7 bases, with 9 bases between them. Germline V gene sequence: CDR1 MNHEY, CDR2 SVGAGI. The CDR3 region is CASSNRGQPQHF. For the CDR3, the DNA is TGTGCCAGCAGTAACCGGGGACAGCCCCAGCATTTT.

The chain links TRBV29-1 to TRBJ2-5; a possible D gene is TRBD1 (6 bases). CDR3 length equals 14 residues. CDR1 and CDR2 (germline): SQVTM, ANQGSEA. The germline V and J ends were trimmed by 4 bases and 2 bases, with 14 bases remaining between them. DNA for the CDR3: TGCAGCGTTGGCATTATAGGGGGTCAAGAGACCCAGTACTTC. Translated: CSVGIIGGQETQYF.

This rearrangement joins TRBV10-2 to TRBJ2-6; 11 bases fit TRBD1. The germline gives CDR1 WSHSY, CDR2 SAAADI. V was clipped by 4 bases and J by 4 bases; unmatched bases: 6. This CDR3 is built from 17 residues. As DNA, the CDR3 is TGCGCCAGCAGTGTTGGGACAGGGGGTCCCGGGGCCAACGTCCTGACTTTC. Translation: CASSVGTGGPGANVLTF.

The chain couples TRBV7-2 to TRBJ2-5; D unclear. Trimming shortened V by 5 bases and J by 5 bases, and 18 bases separated the two germline ends. The CDR3 is made up of 15 amino acids. Germline V gives CDR1 SGHTA, CDR2 FQGNSA. The CDR3 DNA reads TGTGCCAGCAGCCCCCAGCAGGTCAAAGGGGAGACCCAGTACTTC. It codes for CASSPQQVKGETQYF.

This clone has only one observation. V gene TRBV11-2 combines with J gene TRBJ2-1, with 7 bases that match TRBD2. The CDR3 runs 14 residues. Germline CDR1 SGHAT, CDR2 FQNNGV. The V and J ends lost 5 bases and 3 bases, in that order; junction bases with no gene match: 4. The CDR3 here is CASSPGTNYNEQFF. In DNA form, the CDR3 reads TGTGCCAGCAGCCCGGGGACTAACTACAATGAGCAGTTCTTC. The full variable domain, rest sourced from reference TRBV11-2 and TRBJ2-1, is EAGVAQSPRYKIIEKRQSVAFWCNPISGHATLYWYQQILGQGPKLLIQFQNNGVVDDSQLPKDRFSAERLKGVDSTLKIQPAKLEDSAVYLCASSPGTNYNEQFFGPGTRLTVL.

V usage is TRBV2 and J usage is TRBJ2-5; no clear D. Germline CDR1 reads SNHLY; CDR2 reads FYNNEI. Between the trimmed V and J ends, which lost 6 bases and 0 bases, there was a span of 5 bases. The CDR3 consists of 12 residues. DNA for the CDR3: TGTGCCAGCAGGGCGGACCAAGAGACCCAGTACTTC. Translation: CASRADQETQYF. Using reference TRBV2 and TRBJ2-5 for the parts outside the CDR3, the full variable domain is EPEVTQTPSHQVTQMGQEVILRCVPISNHLYFYWYRQILGQKVEFLVSFYNNEISEKSEIFDDQFSVERPDGSNFTLKIRSTKLEDSAMYFCASRADQETQYFGPGTRLLVL.